This paragraph reports one T cell receptor (beta chain). Its specificity is unknown. The CDR3 length is 14 residues. The V and J ends lost 1 base and 4 bases respectively, with 13 bases between them. Germline V gene lookup returns CDR1 SQVTM and CDR2 ANQGSEA. Donors contributed one heparinised blood draw apiece, averaging about 110 mL. Markers CD45RO/CCR7/CD25/CD127/CD95/CD27 served to sort CD4+ naive, central memory, regulatory and stem cell-like memory cells. The sample is drawn from a study of beta chain features in type 1 diabetes. Study as a whole: All samples together contributed 107,917,701 sorted cells for examination. General study results and limits: There was a moderate but significant shortening of TCRB CDR3s in all four CD4+ subsets of Type 1 diabetes patients. The study found fewer insertions and more deletions at VDJ junctions in type 1 diabetes patients.

The isolated RNA, all of it, was reverse transcribed, so expressed TCRB transcripts were what got sequenced. Repertoires were generated with immunoSEQ multiplex PCR, while TCRdb's copy carries only in-frame clones and drops some. Among roughly 350,000 clones listed, around 10% were seen once. V usage is TRBV29-1 and J usage is TRBJ1-2, with a weak D call TRBD1 (6 bases). The sequenced sample was central memory CD4+ T cells from blood. This sequence originates from a young man with type 1 diabetes. The CDR3 nucleotides are TGCAGCGTTGAAGCGGCAGGGGTGGGCTATGGCTACACCTTC. It specifies CSVEAAGVGYGYTF.